What follows are 5 T cell receptor beta chains derived from one specimen sequenced in a study of T cell responses to AZD1222 COVID-19 vaccine (dated by TCRdb to the early 2020s). The library relied on the immunoSEQ multiplex PCR assay. TCRdb carries this immuneACCESS record with in-frame sequences only. Its versions omit some clonotypes, under half of them owing to an unresolved V gene in the studies checked, with the rest unexplained. Across this sample there are 100,000 to 150,000 clones, with about 94% seen only once. 5.4% of the sample goes to the ten largest clones. In the paper's terms, the time point label means: baseline before first vaccination. The sample here was peripheral blood, taken on day 0 of AZD1222 vaccination. These receptor sequences come from an adult in good health.

CDR3 sequence (DNA): TGTGCCAGCAGCTTGGGACATGTGAATCAGCCCCAGCATTTT. This sequence encodes CASSLGHVNQPQHF. The chain uses TRBV5-6 and TRBJ1-5; the D is unclear. V was clipped by 0 bases and J by 4 bases, with 8 bases between them. Germline values: CDR1 SGHDT, CDR2 YYEEEE. The length of the CDR3 is 14 residues.

The chain uses TRBV30 and TRBJ1-1, with unresolved D. CDR1 and CDR2 (germline): GTSNPN, SVGIG (reference sequence). V shed 0 bases and J shed 0 bases, with 5 bases lying between them. This CDR3 is 13 amino acids long. The CDR3 DNA sequence: TGTGCCTGGAGTGTAGGAGTGAACACTGAAGCTTTCTTT. It yields the protein CAWSVGVNTEAFF.

The V call is TRBV5-1, the J call TRBJ1-4; D is perhaps TRBD1 (5 bases). The germline V gene has CDR1 SGHRS and CDR2 YFSETQ. Trimming took off 4 bases at V and 0 bases at J, with 10 bases between the two ends. The CDR3 is 15 amino acids. CDR3 sequence (DNA): TGCGCCAGCAGCATGACAGACCCAACTAATGAAAAACTGTTTTTT. Translating it yields CASSMTDPTNEKLFF.

V usage is TRBV7-9 and J usage is TRBJ2-3, with TRBD2 matching over 8 bases. The CDR3 spans 14 residues. V lost 8 bases to trimming and J lost 4 bases; unmatched junction nucleotides: 8. Germline V gene lookup returns CDR1 SEHNR and CDR2 FQNEAQ (reference sequence). CDR3 sequence reads: CASQGLDSADTQYF. DNA for the CDR3: TGTGCCAGCCAGGGACTAGACTCCGCAGATACGCAGTATTTT.

The rearrangement uses TRBV27 and TRBJ1-5, with D perhaps matching TRBD1 (5 bases). V shed 5 bases and J shed 6 bases, with 17 bases lying between them. CDR1 is MNHEY, CDR2 SMNVEV, per germline (reference sequence). The CDR3 length is 15 residues. The CDR3 loop is CASSREGLQGQPQHF. CDR3 nucleotide sequence: TGTGCCAGCAGTCGGGAAGGGCTCCAGGGTCAGCCCCAGCATTTT.